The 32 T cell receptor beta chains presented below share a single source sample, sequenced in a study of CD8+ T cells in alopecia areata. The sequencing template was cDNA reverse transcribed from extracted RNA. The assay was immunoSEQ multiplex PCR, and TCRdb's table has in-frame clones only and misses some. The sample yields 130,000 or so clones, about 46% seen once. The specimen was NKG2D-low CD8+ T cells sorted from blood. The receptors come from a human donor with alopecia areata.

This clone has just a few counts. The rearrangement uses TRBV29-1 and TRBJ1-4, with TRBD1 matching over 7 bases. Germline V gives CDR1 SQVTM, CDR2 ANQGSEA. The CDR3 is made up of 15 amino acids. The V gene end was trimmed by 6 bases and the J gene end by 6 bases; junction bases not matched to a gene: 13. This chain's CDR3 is CSVIRQGGEYEKLFF. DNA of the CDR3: TGCAGCGTGATTCGACAGGGCGGGGAGTATGAAAAACTGTTTTTT. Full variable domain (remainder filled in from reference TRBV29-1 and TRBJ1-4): SAVISQKPSRDICQRGTSLTIQCQVDSQVTMMFWYRQQPGQSLTLIATANQGSEATYESGFVIDKFPISRPNLTFSTLTVSNMSPEDSSIYLCSVIRQGGEYEKLFFGSGTQLSVL.

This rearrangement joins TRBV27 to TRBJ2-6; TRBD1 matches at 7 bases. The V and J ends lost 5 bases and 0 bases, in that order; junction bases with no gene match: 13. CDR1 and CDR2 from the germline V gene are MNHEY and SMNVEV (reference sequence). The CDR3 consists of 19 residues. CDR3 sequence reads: CASSLGPDRSFSGANVLTF. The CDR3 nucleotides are TGTGCCAGCAGTCTGGGCCCGGACAGGAGTTTCTCTGGGGCCAACGTCCTGACTTTC.

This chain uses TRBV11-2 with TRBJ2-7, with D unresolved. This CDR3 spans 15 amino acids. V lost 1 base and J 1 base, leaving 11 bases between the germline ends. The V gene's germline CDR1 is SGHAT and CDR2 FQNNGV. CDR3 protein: CASSLGAFGSYEQYF. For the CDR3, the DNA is TGTGCCAGCAGCTTAGGTGCGTTCGGATCCTACGAGCAGTACTTC.

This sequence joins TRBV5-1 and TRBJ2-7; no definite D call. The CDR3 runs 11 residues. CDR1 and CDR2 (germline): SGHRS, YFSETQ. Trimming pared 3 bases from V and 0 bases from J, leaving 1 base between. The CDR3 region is CASSYSYEQYF. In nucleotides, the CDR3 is TGCGCCAGCAGCTACTCCTACGAGCAGTACTTC.

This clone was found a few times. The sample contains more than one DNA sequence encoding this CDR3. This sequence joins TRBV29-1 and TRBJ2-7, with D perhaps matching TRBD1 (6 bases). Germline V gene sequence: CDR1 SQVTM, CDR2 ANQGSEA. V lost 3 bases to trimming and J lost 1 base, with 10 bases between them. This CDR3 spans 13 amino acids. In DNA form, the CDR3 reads TGCAGCGTTGACACAGGGAGTTCCTACGAGCAGTACTTC. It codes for CSVDTGSSYEQYF.

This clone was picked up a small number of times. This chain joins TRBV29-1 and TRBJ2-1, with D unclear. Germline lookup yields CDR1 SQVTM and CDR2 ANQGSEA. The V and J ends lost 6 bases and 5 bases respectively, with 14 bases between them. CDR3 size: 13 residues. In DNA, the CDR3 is TGCAGCGTGAATCTGGACGGCGACAATGAGCAGTTCTTC. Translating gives CSVNLDGDNEQFF.

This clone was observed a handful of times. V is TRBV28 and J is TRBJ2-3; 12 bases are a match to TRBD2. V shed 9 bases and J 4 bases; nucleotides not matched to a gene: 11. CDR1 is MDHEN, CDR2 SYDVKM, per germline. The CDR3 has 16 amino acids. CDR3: CASSTSGGNRADTQYF. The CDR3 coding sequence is TGTGCCAGTTCGACTAGCGGGGGTAATAGGGCAGATACGCAGTATTTT.

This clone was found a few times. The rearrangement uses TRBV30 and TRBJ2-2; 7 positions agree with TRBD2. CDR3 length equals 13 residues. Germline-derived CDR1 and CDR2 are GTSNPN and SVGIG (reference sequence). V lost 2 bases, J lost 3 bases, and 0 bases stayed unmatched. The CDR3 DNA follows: TGTGCCTGGAGTCGGGGGGACACCGGGGAGCTGTTTTTT. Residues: CAWSRGDTGELFF.

The CDR3 is CASSQERERGYEQYF. CDR3 in DNA: TGCGCCAGCAGCCAAGAAAGGGAACGGGGTTACGAGCAGTACTTC. The genes are TRBV4-1 and TRBJ2-7, with D perhaps TRBD2 (5 bases). Looked up from germline, CDR1 is MGHRA and CDR2 is YSYEKL. Trimming took 0 bases from V and 4 from J, leaving 13 bases between them. CDR3 length equals 15 residues.

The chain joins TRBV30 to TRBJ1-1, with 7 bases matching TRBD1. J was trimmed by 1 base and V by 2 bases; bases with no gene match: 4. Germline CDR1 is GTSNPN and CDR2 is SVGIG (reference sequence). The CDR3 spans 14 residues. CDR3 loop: CAWSPTGPNTEAFF. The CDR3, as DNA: TGTGCCTGGAGTCCGACAGGGCCGAACACTGAAGCTTTCTTT.

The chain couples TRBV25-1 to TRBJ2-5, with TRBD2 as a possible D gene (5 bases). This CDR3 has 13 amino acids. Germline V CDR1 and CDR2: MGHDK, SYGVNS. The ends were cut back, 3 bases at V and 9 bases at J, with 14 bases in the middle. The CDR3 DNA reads TGTGCCAGCAGTGAGGGAGATTCTGGGGCCCAGTACTTC. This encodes CASSEGDSGAQYF.

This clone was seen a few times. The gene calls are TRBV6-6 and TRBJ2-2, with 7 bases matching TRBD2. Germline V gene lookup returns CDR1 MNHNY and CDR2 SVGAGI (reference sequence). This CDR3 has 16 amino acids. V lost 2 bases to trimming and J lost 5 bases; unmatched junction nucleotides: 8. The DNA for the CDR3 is TGTGCCAGCAGTTACCAAGCGGGGTTGGGGACCGGGGAGCTGTTTTTT. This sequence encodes CASSYQAGLGTGELFF.

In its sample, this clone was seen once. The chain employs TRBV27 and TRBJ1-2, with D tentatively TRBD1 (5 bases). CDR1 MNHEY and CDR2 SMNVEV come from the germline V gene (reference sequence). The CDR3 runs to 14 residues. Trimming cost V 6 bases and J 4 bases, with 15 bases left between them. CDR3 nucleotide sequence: TGTGCCAGCAGCCCCGGAGGGGCGGCCTATGGCTACACCTTC. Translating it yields CASSPGGAAYGYTF.

CDR3 protein: CSVEVGDRTLNEQFF. Written as DNA, the CDR3 is TGCAGCGTTGAAGTTGGGGATCGCACATTAAATGAGCAGTTCTTC. This chain connects TRBV29-1 to TRBJ2-1, with D unclear. Germline V gene data show CDR1 as SQVTM and CDR2 as ANQGSEA. V was clipped by 1 base and J by 7 bases, with 17 bases between them. The CDR3 loop spans 15 amino acids.

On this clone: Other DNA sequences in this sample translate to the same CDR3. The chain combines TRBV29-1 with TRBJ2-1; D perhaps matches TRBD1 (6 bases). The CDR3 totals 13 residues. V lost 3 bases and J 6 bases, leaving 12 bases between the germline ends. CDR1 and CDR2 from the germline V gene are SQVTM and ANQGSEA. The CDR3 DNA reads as TGCAGCGTTGACAGGGGTCTGGGCAATGAGCAGTTCTTC. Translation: CSVDRGLGNEQFF.

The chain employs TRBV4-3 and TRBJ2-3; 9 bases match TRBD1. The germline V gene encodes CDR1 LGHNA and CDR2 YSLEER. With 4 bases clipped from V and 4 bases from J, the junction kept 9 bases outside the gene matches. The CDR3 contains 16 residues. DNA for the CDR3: TGCGCCAGCAGCCGGACCCGGACAGGGGTGGCAGATACGCAGTATTTT. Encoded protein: CASSRTRTGVADTQYF.

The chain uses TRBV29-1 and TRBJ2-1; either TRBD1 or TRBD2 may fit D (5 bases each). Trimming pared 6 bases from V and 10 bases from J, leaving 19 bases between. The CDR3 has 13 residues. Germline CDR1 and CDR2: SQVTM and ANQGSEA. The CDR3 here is CSVVERGGPEQFF. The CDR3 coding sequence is TGCAGCGTAGTTGAGAGGGGCGGGCCAGAGCAGTTCTTC.

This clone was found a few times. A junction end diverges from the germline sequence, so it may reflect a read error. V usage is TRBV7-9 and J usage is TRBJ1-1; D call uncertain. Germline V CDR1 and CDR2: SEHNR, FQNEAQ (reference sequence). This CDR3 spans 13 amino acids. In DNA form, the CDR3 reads TGTGCCAGCACCTTAGGAGAACACACTGAAGCTTTCTTT. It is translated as CASTLGEHTEAFF.

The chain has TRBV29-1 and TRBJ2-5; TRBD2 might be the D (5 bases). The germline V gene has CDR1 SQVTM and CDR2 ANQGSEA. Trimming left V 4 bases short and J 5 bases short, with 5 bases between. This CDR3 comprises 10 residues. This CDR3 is CSVVAETQYF. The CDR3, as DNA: TGCAGCGTTGTAGCGGAGACCCAGTACTTC. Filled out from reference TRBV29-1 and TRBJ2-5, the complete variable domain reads SAVISQKPSRDICQRGTSLTIQCQVDSQVTMMFWYRQQPGQSLTLIATANQGSEATYESGFVIDKFPISRPNLTFSTLTVSNMSPEDSSIYLCSVVAETQYFGPGTRLLVL.

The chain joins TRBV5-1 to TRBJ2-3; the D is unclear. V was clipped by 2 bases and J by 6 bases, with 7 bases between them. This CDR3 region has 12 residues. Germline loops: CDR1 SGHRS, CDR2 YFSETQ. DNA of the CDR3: TGCGCCAGCAGCTTAACAGAGGATACGCAGTATTTT. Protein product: CASSLTEDTQYF.

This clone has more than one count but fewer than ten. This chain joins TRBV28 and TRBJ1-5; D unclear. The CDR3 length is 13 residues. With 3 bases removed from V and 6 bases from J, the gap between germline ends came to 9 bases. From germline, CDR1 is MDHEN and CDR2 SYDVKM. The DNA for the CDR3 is TGTGCCAGCAGTTTCAGTACCTTTCAGCCCCAGCATTTT. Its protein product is CASSFSTFQPQHF.

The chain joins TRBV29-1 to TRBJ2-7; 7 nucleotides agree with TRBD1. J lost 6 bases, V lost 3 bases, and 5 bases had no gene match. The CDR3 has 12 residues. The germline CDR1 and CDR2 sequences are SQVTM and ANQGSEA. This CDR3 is CSVDSGGREQYF. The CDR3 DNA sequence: TGCAGCGTTGACTCAGGGGGTCGCGAGCAGTACTTC.

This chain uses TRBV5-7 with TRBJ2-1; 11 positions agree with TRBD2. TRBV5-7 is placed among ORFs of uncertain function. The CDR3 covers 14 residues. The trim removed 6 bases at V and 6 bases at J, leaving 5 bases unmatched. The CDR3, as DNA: TGTGCCAGCAAGGGGACTAGCGGACCCAATGAGCAGTTCTTC. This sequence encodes CASKGTSGPNEQFF.

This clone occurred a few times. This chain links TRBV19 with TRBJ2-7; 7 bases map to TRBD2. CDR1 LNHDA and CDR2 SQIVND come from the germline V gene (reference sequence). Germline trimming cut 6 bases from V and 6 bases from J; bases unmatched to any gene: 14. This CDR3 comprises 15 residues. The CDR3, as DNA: TGTGCCAGTAGCAACTGGACTAGAGGTGCGGGCGAGCAGTACTTC. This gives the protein CASSNWTRGAGEQYF.

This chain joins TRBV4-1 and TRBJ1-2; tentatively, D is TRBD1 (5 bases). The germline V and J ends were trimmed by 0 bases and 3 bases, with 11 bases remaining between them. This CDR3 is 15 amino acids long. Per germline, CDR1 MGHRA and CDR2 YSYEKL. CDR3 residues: CASSQEDRSYYGYTF. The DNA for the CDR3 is TGCGCCAGCAGCCAAGAAGACAGAAGCTACTATGGCTACACCTTC.

The CDR3 is CAWSEELKNGNTIYF. The CDR3 DNA reads as TGTGCCTGGAGCGAGGAACTGAAAAATGGAAACACCATATATTTT. The chain employs TRBV30 and TRBJ1-3; D is undetermined. Per the germline V gene, CDR1 is GTSNPN and CDR2 is SVGIG (reference sequence). V was shortened by 3 bases and J by 3 bases, with 15 bases between the two germline ends. This CDR3 spans 15 amino acids.

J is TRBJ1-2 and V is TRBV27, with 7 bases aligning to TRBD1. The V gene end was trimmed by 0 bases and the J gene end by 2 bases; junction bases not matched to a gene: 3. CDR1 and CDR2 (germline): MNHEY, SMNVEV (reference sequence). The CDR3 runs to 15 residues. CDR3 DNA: TGTGCCAGCAGTTTATCAGGGGGCGGAAACTATGGCTACACCTTC. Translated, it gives CASSLSGGGNYGYTF.

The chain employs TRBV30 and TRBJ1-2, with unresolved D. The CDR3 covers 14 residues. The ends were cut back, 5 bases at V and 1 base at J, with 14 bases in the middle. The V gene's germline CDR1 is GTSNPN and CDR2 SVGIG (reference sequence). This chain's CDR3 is CAWLNSDVNYGYTF. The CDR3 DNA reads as TGTGCCTGGTTAAACAGCGACGTTAACTATGGCTACACCTTC.

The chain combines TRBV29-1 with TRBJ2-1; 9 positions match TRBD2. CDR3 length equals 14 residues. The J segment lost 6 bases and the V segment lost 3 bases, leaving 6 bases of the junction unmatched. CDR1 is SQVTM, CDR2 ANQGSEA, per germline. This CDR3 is CSVDLAGVGNEQFF. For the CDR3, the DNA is TGCAGCGTTGATTTAGCGGGAGTAGGCAATGAGCAGTTCTTC.

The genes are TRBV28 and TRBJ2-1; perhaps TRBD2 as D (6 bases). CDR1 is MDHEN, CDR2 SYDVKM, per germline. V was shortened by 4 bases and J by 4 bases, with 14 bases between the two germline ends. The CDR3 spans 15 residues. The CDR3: CASSSSGTVYNEQFF. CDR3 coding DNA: TGTGCCAGCAGTTCTTCTGGGACTGTATACAATGAGCAGTTCTTC.

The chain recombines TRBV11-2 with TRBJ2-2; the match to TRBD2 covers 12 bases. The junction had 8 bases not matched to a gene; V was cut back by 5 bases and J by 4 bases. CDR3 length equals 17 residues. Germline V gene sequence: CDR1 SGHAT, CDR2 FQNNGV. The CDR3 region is CASSTRTSGDPTGELFF. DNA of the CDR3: TGTGCCAGCAGCACCAGGACTAGCGGGGATCCCACCGGGGAGCTGTTTTTT.

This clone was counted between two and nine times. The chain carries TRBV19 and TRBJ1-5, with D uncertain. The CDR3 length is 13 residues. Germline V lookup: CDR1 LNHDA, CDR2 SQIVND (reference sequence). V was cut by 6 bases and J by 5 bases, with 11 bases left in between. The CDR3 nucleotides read TGTGCCAGTAGCCTCCCCGGGGATCAGCCCCAGCATTTT. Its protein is CASSLPGDQPQHF.